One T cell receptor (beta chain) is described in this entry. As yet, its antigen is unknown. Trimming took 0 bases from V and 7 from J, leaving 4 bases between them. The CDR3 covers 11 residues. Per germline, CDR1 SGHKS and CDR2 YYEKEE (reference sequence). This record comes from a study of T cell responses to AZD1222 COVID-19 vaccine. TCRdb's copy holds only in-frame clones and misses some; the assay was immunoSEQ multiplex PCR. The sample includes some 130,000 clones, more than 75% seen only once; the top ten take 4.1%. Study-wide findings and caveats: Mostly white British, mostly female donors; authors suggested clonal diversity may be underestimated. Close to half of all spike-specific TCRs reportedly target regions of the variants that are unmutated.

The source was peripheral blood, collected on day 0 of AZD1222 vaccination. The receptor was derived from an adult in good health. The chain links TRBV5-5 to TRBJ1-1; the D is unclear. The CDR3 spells CASSLGGEAFF. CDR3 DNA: TGTGCCAGCAGCTTGGGCGGTGAAGCTTTCTTT.